A single sample gave rise to the 24 T cell receptor beta chains below, sequenced in a study of blood T cell repertoires in COVID-19. Profiled with immunoSEQ multiplex PCR; TCRdb holds only in-frame clones, not every one. The sample records around 150,000 clones, about nine tenths being singletons. The specimen sequenced was peripheral blood. These receptors came from a woman aged 55-75 years with active or convalescent COVID-19.

The chain has TRBV5-5 and TRBJ1-6, with 9 bases that match TRBD1. From germline, CDR1 is SGHKS and CDR2 YYEKEE (reference sequence). Trimming at V came to 4 bases and at J to 10 bases, leaving 6 bases not matched to a gene. This CDR3 is 14 amino acids long. CDR3 sequence reads: CASSPRQGESPLHF. Here the CDR3 DNA reads TGTGCCAGCAGCCCTCGACAGGGGGAATCACCCCTCCACTTT.

The rearrangement joins TRBV4-1 to TRBJ2-7; 7 positions agree with TRBD2. This CDR3 is 15 amino acids long. Germline CDR1 reads MGHRA; CDR2 reads YSYEKL. The trim removed 1 base at V and 2 bases at J, leaving 5 bases unmatched. CDR3 loop: CASSQGLALAYEQYF. In DNA, the CDR3 is TGCGCCAGCAGCCAAGGACTAGCCCTTGCCTACGAGCAGTACTTC.

This rearrangement joins TRBV5-1 to TRBJ2-7; 9 nucleotides match TRBD1. Looked up from germline, CDR1 is SGHRS and CDR2 is YFSETQ. The CDR3 loop spans 15 amino acids. V lost 4 bases, J lost 6 bases, and 11 bases stayed unmatched. The CDR3 nucleotides read TGCGCCAGCAGCGGATTGGGGACAGGGTCGGGCGAGCAGTACTTC. Its protein product is CASSGLGTGSGEQYF.

The V gene is TRBV19, the J gene TRBJ2-4; TRBD2 is a possible D gene (7 bases). The germline V and J ends were trimmed by 7 bases and 3 bases, with 13 bases remaining between them. CDR1 is LNHDA, CDR2 SQIVND, per germline (reference sequence). The CDR3 is 14 residues long. The CDR3 sequence is CASTSRGGKNIQYF. CDR3 in DNA: TGTGCCAGTACCTCGAGGGGGGGCAAAAACATTCAGTACTTC.

The chain carries TRBV18 and TRBJ1-1, with D possibly matching TRBD1 (5 bases). CDR1 KGHSH and CDR2 LQKENI come from the germline V gene. Trimming shortened V by 0 bases and J by 4 bases, and 6 bases separated the two germline ends. This CDR3 has 13 amino acids. The CDR3 DNA follows: TGTGCCAGCTCACCACCGGGGGGCACTGAAGCTTTCTTT. As protein: CASSPPGGTEAFF.

This chain links TRBV19 with TRBJ1-5; TRBD1 is a possible D gene (5 bases). V was pared by 6 bases and J by 2 bases, with 11 bases between. In germline, CDR1 is LNHDA, CDR2 SQIVND (reference sequence). This CDR3 is 14 amino acids long. CDR3 in amino acids: CASRGGQGNQPQHF. CDR3 nucleotide sequence: TGTGCCAGTAGGGGGGGTCAGGGCAATCAGCCCCAGCATTTT.

CDR3 bases: TGTGCCAGCAGCCAAGAAGGGGGGACAGGGGAGTTTGGGTGGGCAGCCTACGAGCAGTACTTC. Encoded protein: CASSQEGGTGEFGWAAYEQYF. V is TRBV3-1 (or the pseudogene TRBV3-2) and J is TRBJ2-7; 10 bases align to TRBD1. Germline V CDR1 and CDR2: LGHDT, YNNKEL (reference sequence). The CDR3 covers 21 residues. Trimming took 0 bases from V and 2 from J; bases not matched to a gene: 19.

J is TRBJ1-6 and V is TRBV6-6; 8 bases line up with TRBD1. CDR3 length: 16 residues. J was trimmed by 5 bases and V by 6 bases; bases with no gene match: 9. From germline, CDR1 is MNHNY and CDR2 SVGAGI (reference sequence). For the CDR3, the DNA is TGTGCCAGCAGCCCCCAGGGACAGGAGAATAATTCACCCCTCCACTTT. As protein: CASSPQGQENNSPLHF.

The gene calls are TRBV7-2 and TRBJ1-2; 8 positions agree with TRBD1. Trimming cost V 6 bases and J 4 bases; bases outside gene matches: 4. Looked up from germline, CDR1 is SGHTA and CDR2 is FQGNSA. The CDR3 runs to 13 residues. This CDR3 is CASRPGQAYGYTF. CDR3 bases: TGTGCCAGCAGGCCGGGACAGGCCTATGGCTACACCTTC. The whole variable domain, remainder taken from reference TRBV7-2 and TRBJ1-2, is GAGVSQSPSNKVTEKGKDVELRCDPISGHTALYWYRQSLGQGLEFLIYFQGNSAPDKSGLPSDRFSAERTGGSVSTLTIQRTQQEDSAVYLCASRPGQAYGYTFGSGTRLTVV.

This rearrangement joins TRBV6-1 to TRBJ1-6; D might be TRBD1 (6 bases). The CDR3 sequence is 17 residues long. Germline lookup yields CDR1 MNHNS and CDR2 SASEGT. The V end was cut by 4 bases, the J end by 6 bases, with 19 bases between. CDR3 nucleotides: TGTGCCAGCAGTGGACACTTTGGGGGGGCGAGTAATTCACCCCTCCACTTT. Protein: CASSGHFGGASNSPLHF.

This chain links TRBV7-2 with TRBJ2-1; D possibly corresponds to TRBD1 (6 bases). The CDR3 has 15 amino acids. V shed 3 bases and J shed 4 bases, with 13 bases lying between them. Germline CDR1 is SGHTA and CDR2 is FQGNSA. The CDR3 is CASSLLQGNYNEQFF. The DNA for the CDR3 is TGTGCCAGCAGCTTGCTCCAGGGGAATTACAATGAGCAGTTCTTC.

The chain couples TRBV6-5 to TRBJ2-2; TRBD1 is a possible D gene (5 bases). Trimming left V 7 bases short and J 5 bases short, with 11 bases between. From germline, CDR1 is MNHEY and CDR2 SVGAGI. The CDR3 totals 13 residues. CDR3 in amino acids: CASILQATGELFF. The CDR3 nucleotides are TGTGCCAGCATCCTACAGGCGACCGGGGAGCTGTTTTTT.

A single count supports this clone. In DNA, the CDR3 is TGTGCCAGCAGCCCATGGACAGGGGGCGCGCGAAAGACCCAGTACTTC. Translated: CASSPWTGGARKTQYF. The chain carries TRBV9 and TRBJ2-5; 11 nucleotides line up with TRBD1. Germline V CDR1 and CDR2: SGDLS, YYNGEE. The CDR3 consists of 16 residues. The trim removed 4 bases at V and 6 bases at J, leaving 11 bases unmatched.

This clone was observed a single time. J is TRBJ1-2 and V is TRBV6-5; weak D call: TRBD1 (6 bases). The CDR3 has 13 amino acids. Germline values: CDR1 MNHEY, CDR2 SVGAGI. V gave up 5 bases and J gave up 6 bases, with 13 bases separating them. For the CDR3, the DNA is TGTGCCAGCAGTCAGGACAGAGTTGATGGCTACACCTTC. It encodes CASSQDRVDGYTF.

The chain employs TRBV7-8 and TRBJ2-1; maybe TRBD1 (6 bases). V lost 7 bases to trimming and J lost 8 bases, with 15 bases between them. Germline loops: CDR1 SGHVS, CDR2 FQNEAQ. This CDR3 has 13 amino acids. The CDR3: CASTQGNIDEQFF. The CDR3, as DNA: TGTGCCAGCACGCAGGGGAACATCGATGAGCAGTTCTTC.

The count of this clone is one. J is TRBJ2-5 and V is TRBV5-1; the match to TRBD1 covers 7 bases. This CDR3 region has 15 residues. V shed 7 bases and J 3 bases; nucleotides not matched to a gene: 12. The germline CDR1 and CDR2 sequences are SGHRS and YFSETQ. CDR3 loop: CASGLSGQTEETQYF. The CDR3 nucleotides read TGCGCCAGCGGGCTTTCGGGACAGACCGAAGAGACCCAGTACTTC.

This clone was observed a handful of times. This chain joins TRBV12-5 and TRBJ2-1, with D unclear. Trimming pared 6 bases from V and 6 bases from J, leaving 12 bases between. The germline V gene has CDR1 LGHNT and CDR2 FRNRAP. The CDR3 is 13 amino acids. The CDR3 sequence is CASGPLYSNEQFF. CDR3 sequence (DNA): TGTGCTAGTGGACCCTTATATAGCAATGAGCAGTTCTTC.

This CDR3 is CASSSDSEQFF. The CDR3 DNA follows: TGTGCCAGCAGCTCTGACAGCGAGCAGTTCTTC. The rearrangement uses TRBV7-8 and TRBJ2-1, with D possibly being TRBD1 (5 bases). The CDR3 has 11 residues. Germline CDR1 reads SGHVS; CDR2 reads FQNEAQ. Trimming took 4 bases from V and 10 from J, leaving 8 bases between them.

This clone was counted a few times. The genes are TRBV5-8 and TRBJ2-1; 11 positions match TRBD2. The CDR3 is 15 residues long. The V gene's germline CDR1 is SGHTS and CDR2 YDEGEE. The ends lost 6 bases at V and 5 bases at J; junction bases unmatched: 7. CDR3 sequence (DNA): TGTGCCAGCACCCTAGCGGGGGGACCCAACAATGAGCAGTTCTTC. Amino acid sequence: CASTLAGGPNNEQFF. Full variable domain (outside the CDR3, taken from reference TRBV5-8 and TRBJ2-1): EAGVTQSPTHLIKTRGQQATLRCSPISGHTSVYWYQQALGLGLQFLLWYDEGEERNRGNFPPRFSGRQFPNYSSELNVNALELEDSALYLCASTLAGGPNNEQFFGPGTRLTVL.

This clone was recorded only once. The chain uses TRBV7-9 and TRBJ2-7; TRBD1 aligns across 7 bases. The CDR3 has 14 amino acids. Trimming removed 4 bases from V and 6 bases from J; junction bases left unmatched: 9. The germline V gene encodes CDR1 SEHNR and CDR2 FQNEAQ (reference sequence). The chain's CDR3 is CASSSEGAWGEQYF. The CDR3 bases are TGTGCCAGCAGCTCAGAGGGGGCTTGGGGCGAGCAGTACTTC.

The chain employs TRBV12-3 or TRBV12-4 and TRBJ1-3; D is unresolved. CDR3 length: 13 amino acids. Trimming shortened V by 5 bases and J by 0 bases, and 5 bases separated the two germline ends. CDR3 loop: CASSVNSGNTIYF. The DNA for the CDR3 is TGTGCCAGCAGTGTAAACTCTGGAAACACCATATATTTT.

The chain uses TRBV2 and TRBJ1-2; D is unclear. Germline assignment: CDR1 SNHLY and CDR2 FYNNEI. The CDR3 sequence is 13 residues long. Trimming took off 3 bases at V and 2 bases at J, with 7 bases between the two ends. CDR3 DNA: TGTGCCAGCAGTGAGCTTACAAACTATGGCTACACCTTC. As protein: CASSELTNYGYTF.

This rearrangement joins TRBV19 to TRBJ1-5, with D perhaps matching TRBD1 (5 bases). In germline, CDR1 is LNHDA, CDR2 SQIVND (reference sequence). Trimming cost V 10 bases and J 2 bases, with 12 bases left between them. CDR3 length: 13 amino acids. CDR3: CATAWGGNQPQHF. For the CDR3, the DNA is TGTGCCACCGCGTGGGGGGGCAATCAGCCCCAGCATTTT.

The chain uses TRBV19 and TRBJ2-1, with D tentatively TRBD2 (6 bases). Germline-derived CDR1 and CDR2 are LNHDA and SQIVND (reference sequence). The CDR3 runs 14 residues. The germline V and J ends were trimmed by 1 base and 3 bases, with 7 bases remaining between them. CDR3 sequence reads: CASSIGGVYNEQFF. CDR3 DNA: TGTGCCAGTAGTATAGGGGGGGTCTACAATGAGCAGTTCTTC.